One sample yielded the 29 T cell receptor beta chains listed below, sequenced in a study of OX40 agonist ivuxolimab in advanced cancers. Profiled with immunoSEQ multiplex PCR; TCRdb holds only in-frame clones, not every one. Of over 65,000 clones in the sample, 90% to 95% were seen once. The sequencing here drew on CD4+ or CD8+ T cells sorted from blood, taken in a trial of the OX40 agonist ivuxolimab. Receptor source: an adult with an advanced solid tumor such as melanoma, head and neck, liver or kidney cancer.

The rearrangement links TRBV18 to TRBJ2-5; D unclear. This CDR3 is 14 amino acids long. CDR1 and CDR2 (germline): KGHSH, LQKENI. V shed 1 base and J shed 1 base, with 7 bases lying between them. In DNA, the CDR3 is TGTGCCAGCTCACCACAGGAGAGCCAAGAGACCCAGTACTTC. It specifies CASSPQESQETQYF.

CDR3 protein: CASSESPGRTPYEQYF. CDR3 DNA: TGTGCCAGCAGTGAAAGCCCGGGCCGTACTCCCTACGAGCAGTACTTC. This chain links TRBV25-1 with TRBJ2-7, with D uncertain. Germline V CDR1 and CDR2: MGHDK, SYGVNS. CDR3 length: 16 residues. V lost 2 bases and J lost 2, with 16 bases in between.

V usage is TRBV2 and J usage is TRBJ2-2; 10 bases align to TRBD2. The germline V gene encodes CDR1 SNHLY and CDR2 FYNNEI. This CDR3 is built from 15 residues. Losses at the gene ends were 6 bases for V and 2 bases for J; bases not matched to a gene: 3. CDR3: CASSGLAVNTGELFF. Here the CDR3 DNA reads TGTGCCAGCAGCGGACTAGCGGTAAACACCGGGGAGCTGTTTTTT.

The rearrangement joins TRBV20-1 to TRBJ1-1; D not resolved. CDR1 DFQATT and CDR2 SNEGSKA come from the germline V gene (reference sequence). This CDR3 has 10 amino acids. The ends were cut back, 4 bases at V and 4 bases at J, with 4 bases in the middle. In nucleotides, the CDR3 is TGCAGTGCTACAATCACTGAAGCTTTCTTT. This encodes CSATITEAFF.

The J gene is TRBJ2-7, the V gene TRBV5-4; 7 bases are shared with TRBD1. In germline, CDR1 is SGHNT, CDR2 YYREEE (reference sequence). Trimming cost V 4 bases and J 5 bases; bases outside gene matches: 6. The CDR3 runs to 13 residues. CDR3 residues: CASSQGTAHEQYF. The CDR3 coding sequence is TGTGCCAGCAGCCAAGGGACAGCCCACGAGCAGTACTTC.

In the case of this clone: The sample holds other DNA sequences that translate to the same CDR3. The chain employs TRBV5-1 and TRBJ2-1; 8 bases map to TRBD1. CDR1 and CDR2 (germline): SGHRS, YFSETQ. The CDR3 is 15 residues long. V lost 0 bases to trimming and J lost 5 bases; unmatched junction nucleotides: 4. The CDR3 loop reads CASSLGQGPHNEQFF. The CDR3 DNA reads TGCGCCAGCAGCTTGGGACAGGGGCCTCACAATGAGCAGTTCTTC.

The genes are TRBV5-4 and TRBJ1-2; tentative D call: TRBD1 (6 bases). The CDR3 contains 15 residues. The germline V and J ends were trimmed by 2 bases and 4 bases, with 15 bases remaining between them. Germline V gene sequence: CDR1 SGHNT, CDR2 YYREEE (reference sequence). DNA of the CDR3: TGTGCCAGCAGCTTCGGACAGAATTCCCTCTATGGCTACACCTTC. Amino acid sequence: CASSFGQNSLYGYTF.

This clone was found once. This rearrangement joins TRBV9 to TRBJ1-6, with unresolved D. V shed 0 bases and J shed 7 bases, with 5 bases lying between them. This CDR3 contains 13 residues. The germline V gene has CDR1 SGDLS and CDR2 YYNGEE. DNA for the CDR3: TGTGCCAGCAGCGTAGGGGAGAATTCACCCCTCCACTTT. Translation gives CASSVGENSPLHF.

The V gene is TRBV7-2, the J gene TRBJ2-7; TRBD2 matches at 9 bases. CDR1 and CDR2 (germline): SGHTA, FQGNSA. The CDR3 length is 16 residues. Unmatched junction bases numbered 5, after V lost 0 bases and J lost 2 bases. The CDR3 nucleotides are TGTGCCAGCAGCTTAGCATCCGGCGGGGGGGCCTACGAGCAGTACTTC. Protein: CASSLASGGGAYEQYF.

The rearrangement links TRBV7-9 to TRBJ2-5; unclear D gene. The germline V gene has CDR1 SEHNR and CDR2 FQNEAQ (reference sequence). The V gene lost 6 bases and the J gene lost 4 bases, with 12 bases spanning the gap. The length of the CDR3 is 13 residues. The DNA for the CDR3 is TGTGCCAGCAGTTCGAGTGGTGGAGAGACCCAGTACTTC. Protein: CASSSSGGETQYF.

V usage is TRBV19 and J usage is TRBJ2-3; 12 bases are shared with TRBD2. Unmatched junction bases numbered 17, after V lost 2 bases and J lost 2 bases. Germline lookup yields CDR1 LNHDA and CDR2 SQIVND (reference sequence). The CDR3 has 21 residues. The CDR3 sequence: CASSISVPTTSGGPYTDTQYF. The CDR3 nucleotides read TGTGCCAGTAGTATATCGGTCCCCACGACTAGCGGGGGCCCATACACAGATACGCAGTATTTT.

This chain uses TRBV10-2 with TRBJ1-3; D remains ambiguous. Germline assignment: CDR1 WSHSY and CDR2 SAAADI. This CDR3 spans 15 amino acids. Between the trimmed V and J ends, which lost 5 bases and 0 bases, there was a span of 11 bases. CDR3: CASSRPSISGNTIYF. As DNA, the CDR3 is TGCGCCAGCAGTAGACCGTCCATCTCTGGAAACACCATATATTTT.

The chain is built from TRBV10-1 and TRBJ2-7; D is ambiguous. The germline V gene has CDR1 WNHNN and CDR2 SYGVQD (reference sequence). The V end lost 1 base, the J end lost 4 bases, and 14 bases lay between the germline ends. The CDR3 contains 15 residues. The CDR3 nucleotides are TGCGCCAGCAGTGAGTACGCCAGGTCGGGTTACGAGCAGTACTTC. This sequence encodes CASSEYARSGYEQYF.

The rearrangement uses TRBV2 and TRBJ1-2; a weak D match, TRBD1 (5 bases). The CDR3 is 13 residues long. CDR1 and CDR2 from the germline V gene are SNHLY and FYNNEI. Trimming removed 6 bases from V and 8 bases from J, with 16 bases in between. The CDR3 loop reads CASRGPGGRGYTF. Written as DNA, the CDR3 is TGTGCCAGCAGAGGCCCGGGGGGTCGAGGCTACACCTTC.

The rearrangement uses TRBV7-2 and TRBJ1-1; 8 positions agree with TRBD1. Looked up from germline, CDR1 is SGHTA and CDR2 is FQGNSA. There are 15 residues in the CDR3. With V trimmed by 1 base and J by 4 bases, 5 bases remained unmatched. The CDR3 region has the DNA TGTGCCAGCAGCTTAGTACGGACAGGGACCACTGAAGCTTTCTTT. This gives the protein CASSLVRTGTTEAFF.

The rearrangement uses TRBV28 and TRBJ2-5; maybe TRBD1 (5 bases). V was clipped by 3 bases and J by 5 bases, with 19 bases between them. The CDR3 has 16 amino acids. The V gene's germline CDR1 is MDHEN and CDR2 SYDVKM. CDR3 in amino acids: CASSFGRADPLETQYF. Written as DNA, the CDR3 is TGTGCCAGCAGTTTTGGCAGGGCGGACCCTCTTGAGACCCAGTACTTC. Full variable domain (missing parts from reference TRBV28 and TRBJ2-5): DVKVTQSSRYLVKRTGEKVFLECVQDMDHENMFWYRQDPGLGLRLIYFSYDVKMKEKGDIPEGYSVSREKKERFSLILESASTNQTSMYLCASSFGRADPLETQYFGPGTRLLVL.

The DNA of the CDR3 is TGTGCCTGGATGGGACAGGGGGGAACTGAAGCTTTCTTT. It encodes CAWMGQGGTEAFF. The genes are TRBV30 and TRBJ1-1, with 11 bases fitting TRBD1. From germline, CDR1 is GTSNPN and CDR2 SVGIG (reference sequence). Losses at the gene ends were 4 bases for V and 5 bases for J; bases not matched to a gene: 3. The CDR3 has 13 amino acids.

V usage is TRBV6-5 and J usage is TRBJ1-1; D not certain. This CDR3 is built from 12 residues. Trimming took 10 bases from V and 4 from J, leaving 13 bases between them. Germline CDR1 MNHEY, CDR2 SVGAGI. CDR3 amino acids: CATRWGGTEAFF. CDR3 sequence (DNA): TGTGCCACCAGGTGGGGAGGCACTGAAGCTTTCTTT.

This clone was detected a few times. At one of its ends the junction is not consistent with the germline gene, which may arise from a read error. The chain recombines TRBV28 with TRBJ1-5; tentative D call: TRBD1 (5 bases). The germline V gene encodes CDR1 MDHEN and CDR2 SYDVKM. The CDR3 loop spans 15 amino acids. CDR3 region: CASRSGTAKDHPQHF. In DNA form, the CDR3 reads TGTGCCAGCAGGTCTGGGACGGCTAAGGATCACCCCCAGCATTTT.

The chain recombines TRBV7-2 with TRBJ2-1; D not resolved. V lost 2 bases to trimming and J lost 7 bases, with 6 bases between them. This CDR3 region has 12 residues. CDR1 is SGHTA, CDR2 FQGNSA, per germline. This CDR3 is CASSLRTNEQFF. The CDR3 region has the DNA TGTGCCAGCAGCTTAAGAACAAATGAGCAGTTCTTC.

The rearrangement uses TRBV6-5 and TRBJ2-6; a weak D match, TRBD1 (6 bases). Germline V gives CDR1 MNHEY, CDR2 SVGAGI. This CDR3 region has 13 residues. Trimming cost V 8 bases and J 2 bases, with 7 bases left between them. CDR3 in amino acids: CASAGAGANVLTF. CDR3 sequence (DNA): TGTGCCAGCGCAGGGGCTGGGGCCAACGTCCTGACTTTC.

V and J are TRBV7-6 and TRBJ1-2; 7 nucleotides match TRBD1. The CDR3 has 16 residues. The trim removed 5 bases at V and 2 bases at J, leaving 11 bases unmatched. From germline, CDR1 is SGHVS and CDR2 FNYEAQ. The chain's CDR3 is CASSGFNRGLNYGYTF. CDR3 DNA sequence: TGTGCCAGCAGCGGATTCAACAGGGGACTAAACTATGGCTACACCTTC.

The chain combines TRBV7-2 with TRBJ2-2; possible D gene TRBD2, 6 bases. CDR1 and CDR2 from the germline V gene are SGHTA and FQGNSA. The V end was cut by 5 bases, the J end by 2 bases, with 18 bases between. The CDR3 has 17 residues. The CDR3 loop reads CASSPPGAGTNTGELFF. The CDR3 nucleotides read TGTGCCAGCAGCCCCCCTGGGGCGGGGACTAACACCGGGGAGCTGTTTTTT.

V and J are TRBV5-1 and TRBJ1-5, with D possibly matching TRBD1 (5 bases). Trimming cost V 4 bases and J 2 bases, with 10 bases left between them. This CDR3 spans 14 amino acids. Germline assignment: CDR1 SGHRS and CDR2 YFSETQ. The CDR3 nucleotides read TGCGCCAGCAGCCGGTGGGGGGGCAATCAGCCCCAGCATTTT. It specifies CASSRWGGNQPQHF.

This rearrangement joins TRBV2 to TRBJ1-2, with D tentatively TRBD1 (5 bases). V lost 4 bases and J 6 bases, leaving 15 bases between the germline ends. Germline loops: CDR1 SNHLY, CDR2 FYNNEI. This CDR3 region has 14 residues. DNA for the CDR3: TGTGCCAGCAGTGTTACCAGGGCGGATGATGGCTACACCTTC. It is translated as CASSVTRADDGYTF.

The CDR3: CASSLSGTGVDEQFF. CDR3 nucleotides: TGTGCCAGCAGCTTATCAGGGACAGGGGTCGATGAGCAGTTCTTC. This chain connects TRBV7-3 to TRBJ2-1, with 10 bases identical to TRBD1. V was pared by 2 bases and J by 8 bases, with 6 bases of the junction left unmatched. The CDR3 has 15 residues. CDR1 is SGHTA and CDR2 is FQGTGA in the germline V gene.

This clone came up a few times. The V and J genes are TRBV7-9 and TRBJ1-6; tentative D call: TRBD1 (5 bases). The V end was cut by 1 base, the J end by 9 bases, with 13 bases between. CDR1 SEHNR and CDR2 FQNEAQ come from the germline V gene (reference sequence). This CDR3 has 15 residues. Here the CDR3 reads CASSLEGYGGSPLHF. For the CDR3, the DNA is TGTGCCAGCAGCTTAGAGGGGTATGGGGGTTCACCCCTCCACTTT. The variable domain in full, completed from reference TRBV7-9 and TRBJ1-6, reads DTGVSQNPRHKITKRGQNVTFRCDPISEHNRLYWYRQTLGQGPEFLTYFQNEAQLEKSRLLSDRFSAERPKGSFSTLEIQRTEQGDSAMYLCASSLEGYGGSPLHFGNGTRLTVT.

This rearrangement joins TRBV4-1 to TRBJ2-3; 12 bases line up with TRBD2. Germline V lookup: CDR1 MGHRA, CDR2 YSYEKL. There are 15 residues in the CDR3. The J segment lost 3 bases and the V segment lost 4 bases, leaving 2 bases of the junction unmatched. The CDR3 here is CASSLGLAGTDTQYF. The CDR3 DNA reads TGCGCCAGCAGCCTAGGACTAGCGGGGACAGATACGCAGTATTTT.

The chain couples TRBV7-2 to TRBJ2-3; TRBD1 agrees at 11 bases. Germline V gene lookup returns CDR1 SGHTA and CDR2 FQGNSA. The CDR3 contains 15 residues. Trimming removed 4 bases from V and 3 bases from J; junction bases left unmatched: 3. CDR3 amino acids: CASSSGQGETDTQYF. The CDR3 coding sequence is TGTGCCAGCAGCTCGGGACAGGGGGAAACAGATACGCAGTATTTT.